One sample yielded the 22 T cell receptor beta chains listed below, sequenced in a study of CD8 T cells in Susac syndrome. Random-hexamer reverse transcription was applied to about 0.5 to 1 ug RNA. TCRdb ran MiXCR on the immunoSEQ multiplex PCR reads and lists one entry per CDR3 protein. This sample carries a few hundred thousand distinct CDR3 sequences, around 93% of them seen once, and the ten largest clones take around 0.07%. The sequencing sample was made of CD4+ T cells from PBMCs. These receptor sequences come from a human donor with multiple sclerosis.

The genes are TRBV6-5 and TRBJ2-6; weak D call: TRBD2 (5 bases). V was shortened by 6 bases and J by 2 bases, with 11 bases between the two germline ends. The germline V gene encodes CDR1 MNHEY and CDR2 SVGAGI. The CDR3 has 15 amino acids. The CDR3 DNA reads TGTGCCAGCAGCCCAACTAGAACTGGGGCCAACGTCCTGACTTTC. Translated: CASSPTRTGANVLTF.

The chain is built from TRBV6-1 and TRBJ2-2; tentatively, D is TRBD1 (5 bases). This CDR3 has 17 residues. Germline V gene sequence: CDR1 MNHNS, CDR2 SASEGT. Trimming stripped 6 bases from V and 4 bases from J, with 21 bases between. The CDR3 loop reads CASSSLTAIRSTGELFF. The CDR3 nucleotides read TGTGCCAGCAGCTCTCTGACAGCTATACGAAGCACCGGGGAGCTGTTTTTT.

The chain carries TRBV20-1 and TRBJ2-7; tentative D call: TRBD1 (6 bases). This CDR3 contains 15 residues. Germline CDR1 reads DFQATT; CDR2 reads SNEGSKA (reference sequence). Trimming removed 5 bases from V and 5 bases from J, with 22 bases in between. The CDR3 region has the DNA TGCAGTGCTGACCCCACAGGGTGTTTTTCCCACGAGCAGTACGTC. This translates into CSADPTGCFSHEQYV.

V usage is TRBV20-1 and J usage is TRBJ2-5; 7 bases are a match to TRBD1. The germline gives CDR1 DFQATT, CDR2 SNEGSKA (reference sequence). The CDR3 length is 14 residues. V trimming: 5 bases; J trimming: 2 bases; junction bases outside the gene matches: 8. The CDR3 here is CSAVGQDWQETQYF. The CDR3 DNA follows: TGCAGTGCTGTCGGACAGGACTGGCAAGAGACCCAGTACTTC.

The CDR3 region has the DNA TGTGCCAGCTCACCCACTATTGGGAGGAACTATGGCTACACCTTC. This encodes CASSPTIGRNYGYTF. V gene TRBV18 combines with J gene TRBJ1-2; D unresolved. The V gene's germline CDR1 is KGHSH and CDR2 LQKENI. The CDR3 spans 15 residues. The ends were cut back, 3 bases at V and 2 bases at J, with 13 bases in the middle.

The rearrangement uses TRBV7-3 and TRBJ1-2; D call uncertain. V lost 5 bases, J lost 2 bases, and 18 bases lay in between. The length of the CDR3 is 16 residues. Looked up from germline, CDR1 is SGHTA and CDR2 is FQGTGA. CDR3 sequence reads: CASSRDGSPINYGYTF. In DNA, the CDR3 is TGTGCCAGCAGCCGAGACGGCTCCCCTATAAACTATGGCTACACCTTC.

DNA for the CDR3: TGTGCCAGCAGCCAAGGGGACAGGGGGTGGACTGAAGCTTTCTTT. Translating it yields CASSQGDRGWTEAFF. The V and J genes are TRBV3-1 and TRBJ1-1; TRBD1 matches 11 bases. The germline V gene has CDR1 LGHDT and CDR2 YNNKEL (reference sequence). V lost 1 base and J lost 5; bases outside the gene matches: 3. The CDR3 contains 15 residues.

This clonotype was seen only once. The J gene is TRBJ2-6, the V gene TRBV29-1; D ambiguous. The CDR3 is 13 residues long. The V gene's germline CDR1 is SQVTM and CDR2 ANQGSEA. Trimming left V 3 bases short and J 0 bases short, with 3 bases between. The CDR3 sequence is CSVDISGANVLTF. The CDR3 DNA follows: TGCAGCGTTGACATCTCTGGGGCCAACGTCCTGACTTTC. The complete variable domain, with remaining parts taken from reference TRBV29-1 and TRBJ2-6, reads SAVISQKPSRDICQRGTSLTIQCQVDSQVTMMFWYRQQPGQSLTLIATANQGSEATYESGFVIDKFPISRPNLTFSTLTVSNMSPEDSSIYLCSVDISGANVLTFGAGSRLTVL.

This rearrangement joins TRBV7-8 to TRBJ2-5; possible D gene TRBD2, 5 bases. Germline CDR1 SGHVS, CDR2 FQNEAQ. This CDR3 has 15 amino acids. Trimming removed 4 bases from V and 2 bases from J, with 14 bases in between. Here the CDR3 reads CASSSPSTGQETQYF. The CDR3 DNA reads as TGTGCCAGCAGCTCCCCCTCGACGGGACAAGAGACCCAGTACTTC.

This rearrangement joins TRBV5-1 to TRBJ2-5, with TRBD2 matching 9 bases. The junction had 12 bases not matched to a gene; V was cut back by 5 bases and J by 1 base. CDR1 and CDR2 (germline): SGHRS, YFSETQ. This CDR3 contains 17 residues. CDR3 region: CASSPQGSGGSQETQYF. The CDR3 region has the DNA TGCGCCAGCAGTCCACAGGGCAGCGGGGGGTCCCAAGAGACCCAGTACTTC.

This rearrangement joins TRBV28 to TRBJ1-5, with D unclear. The CDR3 is 13 amino acids. The germline CDR1 and CDR2 sequences are MDHEN and SYDVKM. V lost 5 bases and J 2 bases, leaving 7 bases between the germline ends. The CDR3 protein is CASSNPGNQPQHF. The CDR3 DNA reads TGTGCCAGCAGTAATCCAGGCAATCAGCCCCAGCATTTT.

This clonotype was recorded once. The chain employs TRBV2 and TRBJ2-1; 8 nucleotides line up with TRBD2. With 4 bases clipped from V and 6 bases from J, the junction kept 5 bases outside the gene matches. The germline V gene has CDR1 SNHLY and CDR2 FYNNEI. The CDR3 spans 14 residues. CDR3 in DNA: TGTGCCAGCAGTGTTGACGGGGGGGCCAATGAGCAGTTCTTC. Encoded protein: CASSVDGGANEQFF.

This chain links TRBV5-8 with TRBJ1-2; D might be TRBD1 (6 bases). Germline lookup yields CDR1 SGHTS and CDR2 YDEGEE. V lost 0 bases, J lost 7 bases, and 7 bases lay in between. This CDR3 is 12 amino acids long. The CDR3 nucleotides are TGTGCCAGCAGCTTGGACAGGGCTGGCTACACCTTC. Translating it yields CASSLDRAGYTF.

This chain joins TRBV7-9 and TRBJ2-5; a possible D gene is TRBD2 (6 bases). V lost 8 bases and J lost 0, with 7 bases in between. The CDR3 totals 12 residues. Germline V lookup: CDR1 SEHNR, CDR2 FQNEAQ (reference sequence). CDR3 nucleotides: TGTGCCAGCGGGGGGAACCAAGAGACCCAGTACTTC. It specifies CASGGNQETQYF.

The J gene is TRBJ2-5, the V gene TRBV20-1, with a tentative D call TRBD1 (6 bases). This CDR3 region has 14 residues. V dropped 3 bases and J dropped 1 base, with 12 bases sitting between them. The germline V gene has CDR1 DFQATT and CDR2 SNEGSKA (reference sequence). CDR3 nucleotide sequence: TGCAGTGCTAGCTGGGGACAACTCCAAGAGACCCAGTACTTC. Its translation: CSASWGQLQETQYF.

The rearrangement uses TRBV30 and TRBJ1-2; TRBD1 matches at 9 bases. Trimming took 7 bases from V and 4 from J; bases not matched to a gene: 4. CDR1 and CDR2 from the germline V gene are GTSNPN and SVGIG (reference sequence). This CDR3 comprises 12 residues. The CDR3, as DNA: TGTGCCTACACAGGGGGCTTCTATGGCTACACCTTC. Translated, it gives CAYTGGFYGYTF.

This clonotype was observed a single time. This chain connects TRBV6-6 to TRBJ1-5; a possible D gene is TRBD1 (5 bases). The CDR3 spans 13 residues. CDR1 and CDR2 (germline): MNHNY, SVGAGI (reference sequence). Trimming cost V 8 bases and J 6 bases, with 14 bases left between them. In nucleotides, the CDR3 is TGTGCCAGCGGGGGGACGGTTGGTCAGCCCCAGCATTTT. Amino acid sequence: CASGGTVGQPQHF.

The V and J genes are TRBV9 and TRBJ2-2; tentatively, D is TRBD2 (5 bases). The CDR3 loop spans 14 amino acids. CDR1 and CDR2 from the germline V gene are SGDLS and YYNGEE. Trimming removed 3 bases at V and 4 bases at J, with 10 bases between. The CDR3 reads CASSEASSTGELFF. In DNA form, the CDR3 reads TGTGCCAGCAGCGAGGCTAGCTCCACCGGGGAGCTGTTTTTT.

The V gene is TRBV29-1, the J gene TRBJ2-5, with D perhaps matching TRBD1 or TRBD2 (5 bases each). CDR3 size: 14 residues. Germline CDR1 SQVTM, CDR2 ANQGSEA. Deletions cut 1 base from V and 2 bases from J, with 11 bases between. In nucleotides, the CDR3 is TGCAGCGTTGAAGGAGGGGCGGTTCAAGAGACCCAGTACTTC. Translation: CSVEGGAVQETQYF.

The chain has TRBV3-1 and TRBJ1-1, with no clear D. The CDR3 loop spans 14 amino acids. Germline CDR1 LGHDT, CDR2 YNNKEL (reference sequence). V gave up 7 bases and J gave up 1 base, with 13 bases separating them. CDR3 protein: CASTPEVWNTEAFF. As DNA, the CDR3 is TGTGCCAGCACCCCTGAAGTGTGGAACACTGAAGCTTTCTTT.

The CDR3 coding sequence is TGTGCCAGCAGAGGCGTCGGGCAGCCCCAGCATTTT. This encodes CASRGVGQPQHF. V gene TRBV27 combines with J gene TRBJ1-5; no clear D. Germline CDR1 MNHEY, CDR2 SMNVEV (reference sequence). Trimming stripped 6 bases from V and 7 bases from J, with 10 bases between. The CDR3 consists of 12 residues.

This clonotype occurred a few times. The chain employs TRBV3-1 and TRBJ2-2; D gene unclear. Germline V lookup: CDR1 LGHDT, CDR2 YNNKEL (reference sequence). The V gene lost 6 bases and the J gene lost 2 bases, with 1 base spanning the gap. This CDR3 has 11 residues. CDR3 sequence (DNA): TGTGCCAGCAGAAACACCGGGGAGCTGTTTTTT. Translating gives CASRNTGELFF.